The 31 T cell receptor beta chains reported below all come from one sample, sequenced in a study of blood T cell repertoires in COVID-19. Measured with immunoSEQ multiplex PCR; TCRdb has only the in-frame clones, and not every one. The table includes 15,000 to 18,000 clones, about 88% detected once. Sequences were obtained from peripheral blood. The receptors shown here come from a man in his sixties with acute or convalescent COVID-19.

Only a few counts were recorded for this clone. The CDR3 DNA reads as TGTGCCAGCAGCTTACGGTTCCCGGGGGCCTACGAGCAGTACTTC. Encoded protein: CASSLRFPGAYEQYF. This sequence joins TRBV7-2 and TRBJ2-7; possible D gene TRBD2, 6 bases. Trimming pared 2 bases from V and 2 bases from J, leaving 13 bases between. Per the germline V gene, CDR1 is SGHTA and CDR2 is FQGNSA. The CDR3 consists of 15 residues.

This chain connects TRBV29-1 to TRBJ1-1, with TRBD1 matching over 11 bases. Trimming at V came to 6 bases and at J to 3 bases, leaving 6 bases not matched to a gene. CDR1 is SQVTM and CDR2 is ANQGSEA in the germline V gene. This CDR3 region has 14 residues. The CDR3 spells CSVDPGQGDTEAFF. The CDR3 DNA is TGCAGCGTAGATCCGGGACAGGGGGACACTGAAGCTTTCTTT.

J is TRBJ2-1 and V is TRBV7-9; tentative D call: TRBD1 (5 bases). The V and J ends lost 1 base and 4 bases respectively, with 8 bases between them. The germline V gene has CDR1 SEHNR and CDR2 FQNEAQ (reference sequence). The CDR3 has 14 residues. The CDR3 protein is CASSLGRAYNEQFF. The CDR3, as DNA: TGTGCCAGCAGCTTAGGCAGGGCATACAATGAGCAGTTCTTC.

This clone turned up a few times. CDR3 region: CATSREGTLNTEAFF. The CDR3 nucleotides read TGTGCCACCAGCAGAGAGGGGACACTAAACACTGAAGCTTTCTTT. This rearrangement joins TRBV15 to TRBJ1-1; perhaps TRBD1 as D (6 bases). The germline CDR1 and CDR2 sequences are LNHNV and YYDKDF (reference sequence). The CDR3 consists of 15 residues. V lost 0 bases to trimming and J lost 2 bases, with 10 bases between them. The full variable domain, completed using reference TRBV15 and TRBJ1-1, is DAMVIQNPRYQVTQFGKPVTLSCSQTLNHNVMYWYQQKSSQAPKLLFHYYDKDFNNEADTPDNFQSRRPNTSFCFLDIRSPGLGDTAMYLCATSREGTLNTEAFFGQGTRLTVV.

This clone was seen a few times. V is TRBV30 and J is TRBJ2-1; 9 bases match TRBD2. The CDR3 loop spans 16 amino acids. V lost 0 bases and J lost 4; bases outside the gene matches: 7. Germline V lookup: CDR1 GTSNPN, CDR2 SVGIG (reference sequence). The chain's CDR3 is CAWSVTGLAGYNEQFF. As DNA, the CDR3 is TGTGCCTGGAGTGTCACCGGGCTAGCGGGGTACAATGAGCAGTTCTTC. Filled out from reference TRBV30 and TRBJ2-1, the complete variable domain reads SQTIHQWPATLVQPVGSPLSLECTVEGTSNPNLYWYRQAAGRGLQLLFYSVGIGQISSEVPQNLSASRPQDRQFILSSKKLLLSDSGFYLCAWSVTGLAGYNEQFFGPGTRLTVL.

The rearrangement uses TRBV7-2 and TRBJ2-5, with a tentative D call TRBD2 (5 bases). Trimming took off 7 bases at V and 1 base at J, with 10 bases between the two ends. Germline V CDR1 and CDR2: SGHTA, FQGNSA. This CDR3 has 13 residues. CDR3 bases: TGTGCCAGCACCCAAGCGGTCCAAGAGACCCAGTACTTC. This gives the protein CASTQAVQETQYF.

J is TRBJ2-4 and V is TRBV4-2; D unresolved. The germline V gene has CDR1 LGHNA and CDR2 YNFKEQ. The CDR3 is 17 residues long. Between the trimmed V and J ends, which lost 0 bases and 0 bases, there was a span of 12 bases. This CDR3 reads CASSQDFGLIAKNIQYF. CDR3 bases: TGTGCCAGCAGCCAAGATTTCGGGTTAATAGCCAAAAACATTCAGTACTTC.

In its sample, this clone was seen once. The rearrangement uses TRBV11-1 and TRBJ1-1; 9 nucleotides agree with TRBD1. V dropped 3 bases and J dropped 11; count of bases not matched to a gene: 7. Germline assignment: CDR1 SGHAT and CDR2 FQDESV (reference sequence). The CDR3 contains 13 residues. The DNA of the CDR3 is TGTGCCAGCAGCTTGGGACAGGGACGGGCCGCTTTCTTT. This codes for CASSLGQGRAAFF.

V gene TRBV13 combines with J gene TRBJ1-4; a possible D gene is TRBD1 (5 bases). Per the germline V gene, CDR1 is PRHDT and CDR2 is FYEKMQ (reference sequence). CDR3 length: 16 residues. The V end was cut by 0 bases, the J end by 7 bases, with 15 bases between. In nucleotides, the CDR3 is TGTGCCAGCAGCTTAGGCCTGCGGGGGGGAGGTGAAAAACTGTTTTTT. Translated, it gives CASSLGLRGGGEKLFF.

This chain joins TRBV29-1 and TRBJ1-4; D perhaps matches TRBD1 (5 bases). This CDR3 comprises 13 residues. Germline CDR1 is SQVTM and CDR2 is ANQGSEA. The V gene lost 2 bases and the J gene lost 8 bases, with 12 bases spanning the gap. As DNA, the CDR3 is TGCAGCGTTGAATTGGGGACTAGGGAAAAACTGTTTTTT. It codes for CSVELGTREKLFF.

The chain links TRBV19 to TRBJ2-6; TRBD1 aligns across 8 bases. V gave up 5 bases and J gave up 0 bases; unmatched junction bases: 6. The CDR3 is 17 amino acids. Germline V gene sequence: CDR1 LNHDA, CDR2 SQIVND (reference sequence). In nucleotides, the CDR3 is TGTGCCAGTAGTCTCGGGACAGGCGACTCTGGGGCCAACGTCCTGACTTTC. Its protein is CASSLGTGDSGANVLTF. Supplemented by reference TRBV19 and TRBJ2-6, the full variable domain reads DGGITQSPKYLFRKEGQNVTLSCEQNLNHDAMYWYRQDPGQGLRLIYYSQIVNDFQKGDIAEGYSVSREKKESFPLTVTSAQKNPTAFYLCASSLGTGDSGANVLTFGAGSRLTVL.

The count of this clone is one. The gene calls are TRBV28 and TRBJ2-7, with D possibly matching TRBD2 (6 bases). This CDR3 is built from 12 residues. The germline V gene has CDR1 MDHEN and CDR2 SYDVKM. Deletions cut 3 bases from V and 5 bases from J, with 8 bases between. The CDR3 nucleotides are TGTGCCAGCAGTTTGTGGGGGGACGAGCAGTACTTC. Translated: CASSLWGDEQYF.

The chain carries TRBV7-2 and TRBJ2-7, with D perhaps matching TRBD2 (5 bases). The length of the CDR3 is 14 residues. V lost 1 base to trimming and J lost 4 bases, with 11 bases between them. Looked up from germline, CDR1 is SGHTA and CDR2 is FQGNSA. The CDR3 is CASSLGGRQYEQYF. The DNA of the CDR3 is TGTGCCAGCAGCTTAGGAGGGCGCCAATACGAGCAGTACTTC.

The chain links TRBV28 to TRBJ1-6, with 8 bases fitting TRBD1. The CDR3 totals 15 residues. V trimming: 5 bases; J trimming: 10 bases; junction bases outside the gene matches: 10. The germline gives CDR1 MDHEN, CDR2 SYDVKM. CDR3 sequence: CASSTPGTGRSPLHF. In nucleotides, the CDR3 is TGTGCCAGCAGTACCCCCGGGACAGGACGGTCACCCCTCCACTTT. The variable domain in full, completed from reference TRBV28 and TRBJ1-6, reads DVKVTQSSRYLVKRTGEKVFLECVQDMDHENMFWYRQDPGLGLRLIYFSYDVKMKEKGDIPEGYSVSREKKERFSLILESASTNQTSMYLCASSTPGTGRSPLHFGNGTRLTVT.

This clone was picked up one time. The V gene is TRBV6-4, the J gene TRBJ2-3; TRBD1 matches 7 bases. The germline V gene has CDR1 MRHNA and CDR2 SNTAGT. The V gene end was trimmed by 6 bases and the J gene end by 6 bases; junction bases not matched to a gene: 9. This CDR3 spans 14 amino acids. The CDR3 bases are TGTGCCAGCAGCCCCTCGACAGGGCGCGATACGCAGTATTTT. It translates to CASSPSTGRDTQYF.

CDR3 nucleotide sequence: TGTGCCAGTAGTGCCCTCGGGGGGGGCCTGGAGGGCTACACCTTC. It encodes CASSALGGGLEGYTF. The chain has TRBV19 and TRBJ1-2; possibly TRBD1 for D (6 bases). The ends were cut back, 5 bases at V and 8 bases at J, with 21 bases in the middle. Germline V gene lookup returns CDR1 LNHDA and CDR2 SQIVND (reference sequence). The CDR3 runs to 15 residues.

The CDR3 protein is CASSPPGDTEAFF. CDR3 DNA: TGTGCCAGCAGTCCCCCAGGGGACACTGAAGCTTTCTTT. The chain couples TRBV28 to TRBJ1-1; D may be TRBD1 (6 bases). The CDR3 consists of 13 residues. V was shortened by 5 bases and J by 3 bases, with 10 bases between the two germline ends. Per germline, CDR1 MDHEN and CDR2 SYDVKM.

V gene TRBV6-5 combines with J gene TRBJ2-7; 7 nucleotides agree with TRBD2. The trim removed 0 bases at V and 5 bases at J, leaving 4 bases unmatched. Germline V gives CDR1 MNHEY, CDR2 SVGAGI. The CDR3 consists of 14 residues. DNA for the CDR3: TGTGCCAGCAGTTACTCGTTCCGGGGGGACGAGCAGTACTTC. It encodes CASSYSFRGDEQYF.

V gene TRBV29-1 combines with J gene TRBJ1-2; TRBD1 matches at 9 bases. V shed 7 bases, J shed 3 bases, and the junction held 12 bases outside the gene matches. This CDR3 spans 15 amino acids. CDR1 is SQVTM and CDR2 is ANQGSEA in the germline V gene. The CDR3 protein is CSAGDREGGDYGYTF. The CDR3 bases are TGCAGCGCTGGGGACAGGGAAGGAGGAGACTATGGCTACACCTTC.

This chain uses TRBV3-1 (or the pseudogene TRBV3-2) with TRBJ1-3, with D possibly matching TRBD1 (6 bases). There are 15 residues in the CDR3. Trimming took off 4 bases at V and 4 bases at J, with 14 bases between the two ends. Looked up from germline, CDR1 is LGHDT and CDR2 is YNNKEL (reference sequence). The CDR3 here is CASSPRGGPGNTIYF. The CDR3, as DNA: TGTGCCAGCAGCCCTAGGGGGGGACCAGGAAACACCATATATTTT.

The chain links TRBV19 to TRBJ2-7; possibly TRBD1 for D (7 bases). Germline V lookup: CDR1 LNHDA, CDR2 SQIVND (reference sequence). Trimming shortened V by 11 bases and J by 9 bases, and 29 bases separated the two germline ends. This CDR3 has 15 residues. The CDR3 coding sequence is TGTGCCGGCTCTAGAGAGACAGGGAGGAGTTTGGTGCAGTACTTC. Translation gives CAGSRETGRSLVQYF.

This chain joins TRBV6-2 or TRBV6-3 and TRBJ1-1, with a possible D match to TRBD1 (5 bases). Germline V gene sequence: CDR1 MNHEY, CDR2 SVGEGT. V lost 4 bases to trimming and J lost 1 base, with 19 bases between them. The CDR3 has 17 residues. In nucleotides, the CDR3 is TGTGCCAGCAGTTCCCTTTCCAAAAGGGGCCAGAACACTGAAGCTTTCTTT. This sequence encodes CASSSLSKRGQNTEAFF.

This clone occurred a few times. The chain's CDR3 is CASKQGRDSPLHF. CDR3 DNA sequence: TGCGCCAGCAAACAGGGTCGGGATTCACCCCTCCACTTT. This chain uses TRBV5-1 with TRBJ1-6; maybe TRBD1 (6 bases). Looked up from germline, CDR1 is SGHRS and CDR2 is YFSETQ. The CDR3 loop spans 13 amino acids. V was clipped by 6 bases and J by 8 bases, with 12 bases between them.

V gene TRBV7-2 combines with J gene TRBJ2-5; TRBD2 aligns across 9 bases. Germline V gene lookup returns CDR1 SGHTA and CDR2 FQGNSA. The CDR3 consists of 14 residues. Unmatched junction bases numbered 6, after V lost 5 bases and J lost 5 bases. The CDR3 coding sequence is TGTGCCAGCAGCCCGCGGGGGGGCCTGGAGACCCAGTACTTC. Translation gives CASSPRGGLETQYF.

This clone was observed once. The genes are TRBV23-1 and TRBJ2-3; TRBD1 matches at 10 bases. TRBV23-1 is identified as an open reading frame with a role that is uncertain. This CDR3 is built from 21 residues. Losses at the gene ends were 4 bases for V and 3 bases for J; bases not matched to a gene: 22. Here the CDR3 reads CASSRTPSGTPGQGGTDTQYF. The DNA of the CDR3 is TGCGCCAGCAGTCGAACACCGTCCGGGACGCCCGGACAGGGGGGTACAGATACGCAGTATTTT.

This clone occurred a few times. V and J are TRBV3-1 (or the pseudogene TRBV3-2) and TRBJ1-1, with 8 bases fitting TRBD1. Losses at the gene ends were 3 bases for V and 5 bases for J; bases not matched to a gene: 2. Germline V lookup: CDR1 LGHDT, CDR2 YNNKEL (reference sequence). The CDR3 spans 13 residues. The CDR3, as DNA: TGTGCCAGCAGCCACCAGGGGGCGACTGAAGCTTTCTTT. It codes for CASSHQGATEAFF.

This clone was counted only a few times. The chain links TRBV7-9 to TRBJ1-2; no clear D gene. The V end was cut by 5 bases, the J end by 5 bases, with 9 bases between. CDR1 and CDR2 (germline): SEHNR, FQNEAQ (reference sequence). The CDR3 sequence is 12 residues long. The CDR3 bases are TGTGCCAGCAGCCCCCAGGAATATGGCTACACCTTC. As protein: CASSPQEYGYTF.

The chain carries TRBV7-8 and TRBJ1-4; 7 nucleotides line up with TRBD1. Germline V gene lookup returns CDR1 SGHVS and CDR2 FQNEAQ. Trimming at V came to 5 bases and at J to 2 bases, leaving 8 bases not matched to a gene. CDR3 size: 16 residues. The CDR3 sequence: CASSQTPGQTNEKLFF. As DNA, the CDR3 is TGTGCCAGCAGCCAAACACCGGGACAGACTAATGAAAAACTGTTTTTT.

V usage is TRBV4-2 and J usage is TRBJ2-3; TRBD2 agrees at 9 bases. The germline V gene encodes CDR1 LGHNA and CDR2 YNFKEQ. V dropped 1 base and J dropped 2; count of bases not matched to a gene: 4. The CDR3 has 16 residues. The CDR3 region is CASSQVSGGPTDTQYF. The CDR3 region has the DNA TGTGCCAGCAGCCAAGTGAGCGGGGGGCCCACAGATACGCAGTATTTT.

The V gene is TRBV6-2 or TRBV6-3, the J gene TRBJ2-1, with a tentative D call TRBD1 (6 bases). Trimming cost V 2 bases and J 6 bases, with 17 bases left between them. Per the germline V gene, CDR1 is MNHEY and CDR2 is SVGEGT. This CDR3 is built from 16 residues. Here the CDR3 reads CASSYIPGDRINEQFF. In DNA, the CDR3 is TGTGCCAGCAGTTACATCCCAGGGGACCGCATCAATGAGCAGTTCTTC.

The V gene is TRBV6-5, the J gene TRBJ1-1, with D unresolved. Germline CDR1 MNHEY, CDR2 SVGAGI. Trimming took off 4 bases at V and 0 bases at J, with 9 bases between the two ends. The CDR3 is made up of 14 amino acids. CDR3 bases: TGTGCCAGCAGTTGGAACAGTCTGAACACTGAAGCTTTCTTT. As protein: CASSWNSLNTEAFF.